The 24 T cell receptor beta chains below come from one sample, sequenced in a study of T cells in Graves' hyperthyroidism and ophthalmopathy. Using RNA transcripts as the source, TCR beta CDR3 regions were amplified. The TCR CDR3 first-round RT-PCR relied on the HTBI primer set. MiXCR, applied by TCRdb to the multiplex PCR reads, yields one record per CDR3 protein. This sample has 150,000 or so distinct CDR3 sequences, with about 9.4% found just once. The specimen sequenced was blood. The receptors stem from a woman aged 18 to 35 with Graves' hyperthyroidism that later progressed to Graves' ophthalmopathy.

This clonotype was seen many times. The DNA of the CDR3 is TGCAGTGCCAGGGGAGACACTGAAGCTTTCTTT. Its translation is CSARGDTEAFF. The chain links TRBV20-1 to TRBJ1-1; D is perhaps TRBD1 (6 bases). V was cut by 6 bases and J by 3 bases, with 8 bases left in between. This CDR3 has 11 residues. Germline V gene sequence: CDR1 DFQATT, CDR2 SNEGSKA (reference sequence).

The CDR3 sequence is CASGLGSYNSPLHF. The CDR3 DNA follows: TGTGCCAGCGGGCTCGGCTCCTATAATTCACCCCTCCACTTT. The chain carries TRBV9 and TRBJ1-6; D ambiguous. Germline V CDR1 and CDR2: SGDLS, YYNGEE. This CDR3 spans 14 amino acids. V lost 7 bases, J lost 0 bases, and 8 bases lay in between.

This clonotype was observed at least ten times. The V gene is TRBV3-1, the J gene TRBJ1-1; D is possibly TRBD1 (6 bases). Germline V gene data show CDR1 as LGHDT and CDR2 as YNNKEL (reference sequence). The V end was cut by 4 bases, the J end by 0 bases, with 12 bases between. This CDR3 has 15 residues. In DNA form, the CDR3 reads TGTGCCAGCAGCCGAACGACAGGCATGAACACTGAAGCTTTCTTT. This gives the protein CASSRTTGMNTEAFF.

The sample holds many counts of this clonotype. J is TRBJ1-2 and V is TRBV27; D ambiguous. The CDR3 totals 13 residues. From germline, CDR1 is MNHEY and CDR2 SMNVEV (reference sequence). Trimming took 2 bases from V and 5 from J, leaving 9 bases between them. The CDR3 here is CASSLDPVYGYTF. The CDR3, as DNA: TGTGCCAGCAGTTTAGATCCGGTATATGGCTACACCTTC.

This clonotype was seen repeatedly, ten times or more. V and J are TRBV9 and TRBJ2-7, with 10 nucleotides matching TRBD2. CDR3 size: 14 residues. V shed 3 bases and J 7 bases; nucleotides not matched to a gene: 7. Per germline, CDR1 SGDLS and CDR2 YYNGEE. The DNA for the CDR3 is TGTGCCAGCAGCGAGCTAGCGGGAGTTGGTGAGCAGTACTTC. Translating it yields CASSELAGVGEQYF.

The chain recombines TRBV24-1 with TRBJ2-2; D call uncertain. The V gene lost 6 bases and the J gene lost 7 bases, with 5 bases spanning the gap. Germline lookup yields CDR1 KGHDR and CDR2 SFDVKD. CDR3 length: 11 residues. The CDR3, as DNA: TGTGCCACCAGTAGGGTCGGGGAGCTGTTTTTT. This gives the protein CATSRVGELFF.

This clonotype appeared many times. The chain couples TRBV20-1 to TRBJ2-2, with TRBD2 matching over 16 bases. The ends lost 3 bases at V and 4 bases at J; junction bases unmatched: 8. Germline V gene data show CDR1 as DFQATT and CDR2 as SNEGSKA (reference sequence). This CDR3 contains 18 residues. The chain's CDR3 is CSASPGLAGGYGTGELFF. The CDR3, as DNA: TGCAGTGCTAGCCCGGGACTAGCGGGGGGGTACGGCACCGGGGAGCTGTTTTTT.

This clonotype showed up many times. The rearrangement joins TRBV6-1 to TRBJ2-2; a weak D match, TRBD2 (7 bases). V lost 5 bases and J lost 5, with 15 bases in between. The germline gives CDR1 MNHNS, CDR2 SASEGT. The CDR3 has 15 amino acids. The CDR3 protein is CASSTAGAGTGELFF. CDR3 DNA: TGTGCCAGCAGTACGGCGGGGGCAGGAACCGGGGAGCTGTTTTTT.

This clonotype was observed at least ten times. The chain recombines TRBV6-2 or TRBV6-3 with TRBJ1-1; D gene unclear. The CDR3 loop spans 12 amino acids. Germline V gene lookup returns CDR1 MNHEY and CDR2 SVGEGT. Trimming pared 2 bases from V and 7 bases from J, leaving 8 bases between. The CDR3 coding sequence is TGTGCCAGCAGTTACAACCCTGATGAAGCTTTCTTT. Encoded protein: CASSYNPDEAFF.

This clonotype was seen at least ten times. This chain connects TRBV20-1 to TRBJ2-3; 10 bases match TRBD2. The V and J ends lost 6 bases and 3 bases, in that order; junction bases with no gene match: 12. The V gene's germline CDR1 is DFQATT and CDR2 SNEGSKA (reference sequence). The CDR3 totals 16 residues. CDR3 DNA: TGCAGTGCCCCCCCCCCGCTGACTAGCGGGACAGATACGCAGTATTTT. Translated: CSAPPPLTSGTDTQYF.

The rearrangement uses TRBV27 and TRBJ2-3; 7 nucleotides match TRBD2. CDR1 and CDR2 from the germline V gene are MNHEY and SMNVEV (reference sequence). V shed 5 bases, J shed 4 bases, and the junction held 6 bases outside the gene matches. This CDR3 region has 14 residues. CDR3 DNA: TGTGCCAGCAGTCCTGGACTAGTTGCAGATACGCAGTATTTT. Residues: CASSPGLVADTQYF.

In this sample, this clonotype turned up many times. CDR3 coding DNA: TGCAGTGCTAGCGAGCGGGCTTCCTACGAGCAGTACTTC. This encodes CSASERASYEQYF. This chain connects TRBV20-1 to TRBJ2-7, with D perhaps TRBD2 (6 bases). V was shortened by 3 bases and J by 1 base, with 10 bases between the two germline ends. CDR1 DFQATT and CDR2 SNEGSKA come from the germline V gene (reference sequence). The CDR3 totals 13 residues.

This clonotype occurred many times. The gene calls are TRBV5-8 and TRBJ2-1; tentative D call: TRBD1 (6 bases). Germline CDR1 and CDR2: SGHTS and YDEGEE. V shed 0 bases and J shed 4 bases, with 11 bases lying between them. CDR3 length: 15 residues. The CDR3 DNA reads TGTGCCAGCAGCTTGGAGCAGGGGAATTACAATGAGCAGTTCTTC. Protein sequence: CASSLEQGNYNEQFF.

The gene calls are TRBV4-1 and TRBJ2-7; 8 bases fit TRBD2. In germline, CDR1 is MGHRA, CDR2 YSYEKL. Losses at the gene ends were 0 bases for V and 0 bases for J; bases not matched to a gene: 4. This CDR3 spans 16 amino acids. The chain's CDR3 is CASSQEKRGNSYEQYF. In DNA, the CDR3 is TGCGCCAGCAGCCAAGAGAAGCGGGGGAACTCCTACGAGCAGTACTTC.

This clonotype has ten or more counts. The chain uses TRBV28 and TRBJ2-1, with TRBD2 matching over 7 bases. After removal of 6 bases from V and 7 bases from J, the junction contained 3 bases not matched to a gene. The CDR3 has 12 residues. Germline V gene lookup returns CDR1 MDHEN and CDR2 SYDVKM. CDR3 in DNA: TGTGCCAGCAGGCTACTAGCGAATGAGCAGTTCTTC. It encodes CASRLLANEQFF.

This clonotype was detected ten times or more. V and J are TRBV12-3 or TRBV12-4 and TRBJ1-2; D ambiguous. V was clipped by 9 bases and J by 6 bases, with 20 bases between them. The CDR3 sequence is 14 residues long. The CDR3 sequence is CASELGVGGDGYTF. In DNA, the CDR3 is TGTGCCAGTGAGTTAGGAGTAGGAGGAGATGGCTACACCTTC.

This clonotype has ten or more counts. This rearrangement joins TRBV28 to TRBJ1-2, with D tentatively TRBD1 (5 bases). V gave up 3 bases and J gave up 10 bases, with 18 bases separating them. The CDR3 runs to 14 residues. Germline CDR1 MDHEN, CDR2 SYDVKM. The DNA of the CDR3 is TGTGCCAGCAGTTTCTTCACCAGGGAGGGTAACTACACCTTC. Residues: CASSFFTREGNYTF.

This clonotype was seen repeatedly, ten times or more. The chain combines TRBV2 with TRBJ1-3; 9 bases agree with TRBD1. The V and J ends lost 4 bases and 7 bases, in that order; junction bases with no gene match: 2. Per germline, CDR1 SNHLY and CDR2 FYNNEI. The CDR3 is 13 amino acids. DNA of the CDR3: TGTGCCAGCAGTGGGACAGGGGCGAACACCATATATTTT. Residues: CASSGTGANTIYF.

The table lists this clonotype with a few counts. The CDR3 nucleotides read TGTGCCAGTAGGGGACTAGCGGGAAACACAGATACGCAGTATTTT. Its protein is CASRGLAGNTDTQYF. The V and J genes are TRBV19 and TRBJ2-3, with 13 bases that match TRBD2. Germline loops: CDR1 LNHDA, CDR2 SQIVND (reference sequence). CDR3 size: 15 residues. V lost 6 bases to trimming and J lost 2 bases; unmatched junction nucleotides: 2.

This clonotype came up many times. The rearrangement uses TRBV3-1 and TRBJ1-4, with TRBD1 matching 7 bases. V shed 3 bases, J shed 6 bases, and the junction held 7 bases outside the gene matches. Looked up from germline, CDR1 is LGHDT and CDR2 is YNNKEL (reference sequence). The CDR3 is 15 amino acids. CDR3 sequence (DNA): TGTGCCAGCAGCCAGGGGACAGAGAGAGATGAAAAACTGTTTTTT. Residues: CASSQGTERDEKLFF.

This clonotype was counted at least ten times. The rearrangement joins TRBV19 to TRBJ2-4; D may match TRBD1 or TRBD2 (6 bases each). The ends were cut back, 5 bases at V and 10 bases at J, with 21 bases in the middle. Per the germline V gene, CDR1 is LNHDA and CDR2 is SQIVND (reference sequence). The CDR3 covers 15 residues. The DNA for the CDR3 is TGTGCCAGTAGTTCCCAAGGGGGGTTTTTACCTATTCAGTACTTC. Translated: CASSSQGGFLPIQYF.

This clonotype was seen ten or more times. The gene calls are TRBV28 and TRBJ2-7; no definite D call. CDR3 size: 12 residues. The ends were cut back, 5 bases at V and 5 bases at J, with 10 bases in the middle. Looked up from germline, CDR1 is MDHEN and CDR2 is SYDVKM. Here the CDR3 reads CASSPFRHEQYF. In DNA, the CDR3 is TGTGCCAGCAGTCCCTTCCGCCACGAGCAGTACTTC.

In its sample, this clonotype was seen many times. The V and J genes are TRBV20-1 and TRBJ2-3; D may be TRBD2 (5 bases). V gave up 0 bases and J gave up 0 bases, with 7 bases separating them. The CDR3 sequence is 14 residues long. Germline loops: CDR1 DFQATT, CDR2 SNEGSKA (reference sequence). The CDR3 nucleotides are TGCAGTGCTAGAGATACGGGGAGCACAGATACGCAGTATTTT. Amino acids: CSARDTGSTDTQYF.

This clonotype was picked up many times. The gene calls are TRBV11-2 and TRBJ2-3, with TRBD1 identical over 7 bases. The ends lost 5 bases at V and 4 bases at J; junction bases unmatched: 9. The CDR3 has 15 residues. Germline CDR1 and CDR2: SGHAT and FQNNGV. DNA of the CDR3: TGTGCCAGCAGCCCTCGTAGAGGGGGCTCAGATACGCAGTATTTT. Protein product: CASSPRRGGSDTQYF.